The T cell receptor beta chain under discussion was sequenced for a study of cytomegalovirus exposure and HLA in healthy donors. The PCR contained 60 Vbeta and 13 Jbeta primers. TCRdb keeps only in-frame clones here, not all; method: immunoSEQ multiplex PCR. Of roughly 200,000 clones listed, around 75% are singletons. Notes on the study in general: Later on, a genetic analysis was performed. It linked a missense variant in DCLRE1C with V- and J-gene trimming of TCR beta. Earlier results showed most TCR beta V segments being productive about 90% or about 30% of the time.

Regarding this clone: Its antigen is currently unknown.

The CDR3 sequence is 16 residues long. The sample consisted of PBMCs. The chain recombines TRBV12-1 with TRBJ1-5; TRBD1 is the table's D call, not checked against the DNA. TRBV12-1 corresponds to a pseudogene. The receptor's source is a woman under 40 in good health and CMV-seronegative. The CDR3 DNA follows: TGTGCCAGCAGCTTTGATGAACAGGGAATCAGTCAGCCCCAGCATTTT. This gives the protein CASSFDEQGISQPQHF.